This T cell receptor (beta chain) was profiled in a study of OX40 agonist ivuxolimab in advanced cancers. J was trimmed by 2 bases and V by 3 bases; bases with no gene match: 3. This CDR3 region has 15 residues. The germline gives CDR1 MRHNA, CDR2 SNTAGT. The protocol was immunoSEQ multiplex PCR, while the TCRdb copy is restricted to in-frame clones and leaves out a portion. The table has some 14,000 clones, over 80% seen once. This sequence was found in an adult with an advanced solid tumor such as melanoma, head and neck, liver or kidney cancer. The sample in question was CD4+ or CD8+ T cells sorted from blood, obtained in a trial of the OX40 agonist ivuxolimab. The chain combines TRBV6-4 with TRBJ1-5, with TRBD1 matching 8 bases. CDR3 protein: CASSETGDGNQPQHF. CDR3 DNA: TGTGCCAGCAGTGAGACAGGGGATGGCAATCAGCCCCAGCATTTT.